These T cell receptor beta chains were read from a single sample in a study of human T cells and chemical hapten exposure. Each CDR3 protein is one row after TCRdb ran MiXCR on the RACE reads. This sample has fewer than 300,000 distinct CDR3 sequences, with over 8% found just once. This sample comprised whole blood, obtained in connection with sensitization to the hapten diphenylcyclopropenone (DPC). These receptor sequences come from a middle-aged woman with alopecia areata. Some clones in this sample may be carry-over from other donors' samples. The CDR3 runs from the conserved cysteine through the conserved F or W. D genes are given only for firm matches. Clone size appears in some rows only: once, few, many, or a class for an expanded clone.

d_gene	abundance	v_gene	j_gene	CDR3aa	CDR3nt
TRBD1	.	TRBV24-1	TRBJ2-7	CATSLTGREQYF	TGTGCCACCAGCCTGACAGGGAGAGAGCAGTACTTC
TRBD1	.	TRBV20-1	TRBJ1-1	CSARAQTGRFTEAFF	TGCAGTGCTAGAGCGCAGACAGGGAGGTTCACTGAAGCTTTCTTT
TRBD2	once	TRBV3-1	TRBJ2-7	CANSQGAGAVYEQYF	TGTGCCAACAGCCAAGGAGCGGGAGCGGTCTACGAGCAGTACTTC
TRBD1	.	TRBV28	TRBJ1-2	CASSDERGHNYGYTF	TGTGCCAGCAGTGATGAGAGGGGGCATAACTATGGCTACACCTTC
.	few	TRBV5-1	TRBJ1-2	CASSSPPGGSTQTAPYGYTF	TGCGCCAGCAGCTCTCCCCCGGGGGGGAGCACCCAAACAGCGCCCTATGGCTACACCTTC
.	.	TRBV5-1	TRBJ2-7	CASSSTGLLDEQYF	TGCGCCAGCAGCTCAACAGGGCTTCTCGACGAGCAGTACTTC
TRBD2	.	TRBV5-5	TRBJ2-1	CASSLAQRELGEQFF	TGTGCCAGCAGCTTGGCCCAGCGGGAGTTGGGTGAGCAGTTCTTC
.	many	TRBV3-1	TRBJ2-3	CASSQGITDTQYF	TGTGCCAGCAGCCAAGGGATCACAGATACGCAGTATTTT
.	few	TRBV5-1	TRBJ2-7	CASSPGDSPYEQYF	TGCGCCAGCAGCCCGGGGGACAGCCCCTACGAGCAGTACTTC
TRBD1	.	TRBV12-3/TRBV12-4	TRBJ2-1	CASSPASGRGPYNEQFF	TGTGCCAGCAGTCCCGCGTCTGGCAGGGGGCCCTACAATGAGCAGTTCTTC
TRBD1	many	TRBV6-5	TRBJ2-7	CASSYSTGFTYEQYF	TGTGCCAGCAGTTACTCGACAGGGTTTACCTACGAGCAGTACTTC
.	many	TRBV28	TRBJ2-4	CASRTGVGGIQYF	TGTGCCAGCAGGACCGGAGTTGGCGGCATTCAGTACTTC
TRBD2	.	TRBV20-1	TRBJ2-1	CSLRSGSTGSYNEQFF	TGCAGTCTTCGTAGCGGGAGCACGGGCTCCTACAATGAGCAGTTCTTC
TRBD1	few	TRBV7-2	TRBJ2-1	CASSFGTEYNEQFF	TGTGCCAGCAGCTTCGGGACAGAGTACAATGAGCAGTTCTTC
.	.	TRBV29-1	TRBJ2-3	CSGQERDTQYF	TGCAGCGGACAGGAACGAGATACGCAGTATTTT
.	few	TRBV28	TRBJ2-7	CASSLHPYEQYF	TGTGCCAGCAGTTTGCACCCCTACGAGCAGTACTTC
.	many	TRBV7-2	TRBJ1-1	CASSLYRGRTEAFF	TGTGCCAGCAGCTTATATCGGGGCCGTACTGAAGCTTTCTTT
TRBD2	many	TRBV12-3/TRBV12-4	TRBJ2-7	CASSTSGTRRGEQYF	TGTGCCAGCAGTACCTCCGGGACTAGGCGGGGGGAGCAGTACTTC
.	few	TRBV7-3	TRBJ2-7	CASSPSGGLQQYF	TGTGCCAGCAGCCCCTCAGGGGGACTACAGCAGTACTTC